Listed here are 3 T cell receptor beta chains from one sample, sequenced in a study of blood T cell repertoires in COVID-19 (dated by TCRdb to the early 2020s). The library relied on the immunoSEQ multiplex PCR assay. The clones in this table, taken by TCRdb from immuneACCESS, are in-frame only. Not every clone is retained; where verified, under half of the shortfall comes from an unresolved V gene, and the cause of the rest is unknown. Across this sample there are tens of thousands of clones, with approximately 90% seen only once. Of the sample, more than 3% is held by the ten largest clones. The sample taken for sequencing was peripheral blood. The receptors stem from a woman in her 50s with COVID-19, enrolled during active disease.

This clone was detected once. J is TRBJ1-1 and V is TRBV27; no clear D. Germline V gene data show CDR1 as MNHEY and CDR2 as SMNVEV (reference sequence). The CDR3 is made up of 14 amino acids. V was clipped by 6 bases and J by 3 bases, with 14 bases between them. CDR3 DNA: TGTGCCAGCAGGCCTTGGAGGGAGGACACTGAAGCTTTCTTT. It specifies CASRPWREDTEAFF.

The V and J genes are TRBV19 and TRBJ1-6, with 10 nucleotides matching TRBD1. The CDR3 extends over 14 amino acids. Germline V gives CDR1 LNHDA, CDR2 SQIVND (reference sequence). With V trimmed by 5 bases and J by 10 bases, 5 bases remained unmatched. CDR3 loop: CASSQDRGNSPLHF. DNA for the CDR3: TGTGCCAGTAGTCAGGACAGGGGGAACTCACCCCTCCACTTT. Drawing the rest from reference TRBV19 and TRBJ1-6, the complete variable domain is DGGITQSPKYLFRKEGQNVTLSCEQNLNHDAMYWYRQDPGQGLRLIYYSQIVNDFQKGDIAEGYSVSREKKESFPLTVTSAQKNPTAFYLCASSQDRGNSPLHFGNGTRLTVT.

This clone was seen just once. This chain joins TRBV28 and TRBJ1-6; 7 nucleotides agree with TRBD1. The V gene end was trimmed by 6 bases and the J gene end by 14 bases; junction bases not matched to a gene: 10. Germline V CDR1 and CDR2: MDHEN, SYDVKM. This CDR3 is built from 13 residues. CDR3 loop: CASRGGFRITLHF. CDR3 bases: TGTGCCAGCAGAGGGGGCTTCCGTATCACCCTCCACTTT.